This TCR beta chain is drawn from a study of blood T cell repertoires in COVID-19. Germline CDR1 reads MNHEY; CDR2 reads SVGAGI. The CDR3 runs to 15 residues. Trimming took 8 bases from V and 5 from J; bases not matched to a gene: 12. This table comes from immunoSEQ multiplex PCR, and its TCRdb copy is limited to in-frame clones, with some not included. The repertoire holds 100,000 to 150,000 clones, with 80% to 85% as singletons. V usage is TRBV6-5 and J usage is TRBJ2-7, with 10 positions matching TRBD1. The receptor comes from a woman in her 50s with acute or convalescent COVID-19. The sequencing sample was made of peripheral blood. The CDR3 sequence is CASGASGTGANEQYF. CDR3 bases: TGTGCCAGCGGAGCTTCCGGGACAGGGGCGAACGAGCAGTACTTC.